Listed here are 22 T cell receptor beta chains from one sample, sequenced in a study of blood T cell repertoires in COVID-19. Repertoires were generated with immunoSEQ multiplex PCR, while TCRdb's copy carries only in-frame clones and drops some. The sample yields 130,000 to 150,000 clones, about 87% seen once. Sequences were obtained from peripheral blood. These receptors were collected from a woman aged 45-59 years with acute or convalescent COVID-19.

There are a few counts of this clone. The rearrangement joins TRBV19 to TRBJ2-2; D is possibly TRBD1 (6 bases). The V end was cut by 9 bases, the J end by 3 bases, with 11 bases between. The CDR3 is 13 residues long. CDR1 and CDR2 (germline): LNHDA, SQIVND (reference sequence). CDR3 loop: CASRQGYTGELFF. DNA for the CDR3: TGTGCCAGCCGTCAGGGGTACACCGGGGAGCTGTTTTTT.

The chain uses TRBV25-1 and TRBJ2-3; D is perhaps TRBD2 (5 bases). The CDR3 has 14 amino acids. Trimming cost V 5 bases and J 0 bases, with 9 bases left between them. In germline, CDR1 is MGHDK, CDR2 SYGVNS. CDR3 sequence: CASSPRTSTDTQYF. The CDR3 DNA sequence: TGTGCCAGCAGTCCCCGGACTAGCACAGATACGCAGTATTTT.

The chain recombines TRBV5-4 with TRBJ2-2; 14 nucleotides match TRBD2. Germline values: CDR1 SGHNT, CDR2 YYREEE (reference sequence). The CDR3 extends over 19 amino acids. With 3 bases clipped from V and 1 base from J, the junction kept 8 bases outside the gene matches. CDR3 protein: CASSSPLGLAGVNTGELFF. CDR3 coding DNA: TGTGCCAGCAGCTCCCCCCTGGGACTAGCGGGAGTGAACACCGGGGAGCTGTTTTTT. The whole variable domain, filled in from reference TRBV5-4 and TRBJ2-2, reads ETGVTQSPTHLIKTRGQQVTLRCSSQSGHNTVSWYQQALGQGPQFIFQYYREEENGRGNFPPRFSGLQFPNYSSELNVNALELDDSALYLCASSSPLGLAGVNTGELFFGEGSRLTVL.

The chain links TRBV3-1 (or the pseudogene TRBV3-2) to TRBJ2-5; no reliable D call. Trimming cost V 4 bases and J 5 bases, with 8 bases left between them. The CDR3 length is 12 residues. Germline CDR1 LGHDT, CDR2 YNNKEL (reference sequence). The CDR3 region has the DNA TGTGCCAGCAGCCTAGATGGCGAGACCCAGTACTTC. Translating gives CASSLDGETQYF.

The chain employs TRBV5-1 and TRBJ1-1; 7 bases are shared with TRBD1. The CDR3 is 13 residues long. After removal of 8 bases from V and 1 base from J, the junction contained 5 bases not matched to a gene. Germline loops: CDR1 SGHRS, CDR2 YFSETQ. The CDR3 DNA reads TGCGCCAGTAAGACAGGGAGGAACACTGAAGCTTTCTTT. It yields the protein CASKTGRNTEAFF.

This chain's CDR3 is CASSPNTGRLGWANVLTF. CDR3 nucleotides: TGTGCCAGCAGCCCTAATACAGGGCGCCTAGGCTGGGCCAACGTCCTGACTTTC. The V call is TRBV11-2, the J call TRBJ2-6; weak D call: TRBD1 (6 bases). V lost 5 bases and J lost 5, with 22 bases in between. CDR1 is SGHAT and CDR2 is FQNNGV in the germline V gene. This CDR3 comprises 18 residues.

A few counts support this clone. The rearrangement joins TRBV6-1 to TRBJ2-1; TRBD2 matches 7 bases. Germline CDR1 is MNHNS and CDR2 is SASEGT. CDR3 size: 16 residues. Unmatched junction bases numbered 6, after V lost 2 bases and J lost 2 bases. The CDR3 spells CASSELAGVPYNEQFF. Here the CDR3 DNA reads TGTGCCAGCAGTGAACTTGCGGGAGTTCCCTACAATGAGCAGTTCTTC.

CDR3 DNA sequence: TGTGCCAGCAGCGTAGACACGGGAGGGTCGACCGGGGAGCTGTTTTTT. Protein sequence: CASSVDTGGSTGELFF. V is TRBV9 and J is TRBJ2-2; TRBD2 agrees at 8 bases. Germline lookup yields CDR1 SGDLS and CDR2 YYNGEE. Losses at the gene ends were 0 bases for V and 5 bases for J; bases not matched to a gene: 6. The CDR3 contains 16 residues.

V gene TRBV18 combines with J gene TRBJ1-1, with 8 bases matching TRBD1. The CDR3 contains 13 residues. CDR1 and CDR2 from the germline V gene are KGHSH and LQKENI. The V segment lost 4 bases and the J segment 8 bases; nucleotides outside the gene matches: 6. CDR3 coding DNA: TGTGCCAGCTCACAGCAGGACAGGGCGGAAGCTTTCTTT. This codes for CASSQQDRAEAFF.

This chain uses TRBV2 with TRBJ1-1, with 7 bases matching TRBD1. With 6 bases clipped from V and 5 bases from J, the junction kept 18 bases outside the gene matches. The CDR3 is made up of 17 amino acids. Germline CDR1 and CDR2: SNHLY and FYNNEI. CDR3 bases: TGTGCCAGCAGGGAGGGCCTTATTGACAGGGTGGGAACTGAAGCTTTCTTT. It encodes CASREGLIDRVGTEAFF.

This clone was seen once. The chain joins TRBV11-2 to TRBJ2-1, with D possibly matching TRBD2 (5 bases). The germline V gene has CDR1 SGHAT and CDR2 FQNNGV. Deletions cut 1 base from V and 2 bases from J, with 9 bases between. This CDR3 region has 15 residues. The CDR3 DNA sequence: TGTGCCAGCAGCTTAGCAGCTAGCCCCTACAATGAGCAGTTCTTC. Translated: CASSLAASPYNEQFF.

This chain uses TRBV5-4 with TRBJ2-1; TRBD1 agrees at 8 bases. The CDR3 is 15 amino acids. V trimming: 4 bases; J trimming: 6 bases; junction bases outside the gene matches: 9. The germline V gene has CDR1 SGHNT and CDR2 YYREEE (reference sequence). DNA for the CDR3: TGTGCCAGCAGCGCTAGACTGACAGGGGTCAATGAGCAGTTCTTC. Its translation is CASSARLTGVNEQFF.

This rearrangement joins TRBV2 to TRBJ1-6; D possibly corresponds to TRBD1 (6 bases). Per germline, CDR1 SNHLY and CDR2 FYNNEI. The CDR3 consists of 14 residues. The V gene lost 6 bases and the J gene lost 3 bases, with 9 bases spanning the gap. The DNA of the CDR3 is TGTGCCAGCAGGACAGGTGACTATAATTCACCCCTCCACTTT. This gives the protein CASRTGDYNSPLHF.

On this clone: A read error may explain this, as a much larger clone is one base away. The chain couples TRBV5-1 to TRBJ1-6; a weak D match, TRBD1 (5 bases). Germline V gives CDR1 SGHRS, CDR2 YFSETQ. This CDR3 is 14 amino acids long. Trimming pared 0 bases from V and 5 bases from J, leaving 6 bases between. In nucleotides, the CDR3 is TGCGCCAGCAGCTTGGGACAGAATAATTCACCCCTCCACTTT. Amino acids: CASSLGQNNSPLHF.

This clone was detected once. The chain employs TRBV7-3 and TRBJ2-7; D is unresolved. V lost 2 bases and J 2 bases, leaving 13 bases between the germline ends. Per the germline V gene, CDR1 is SGHTA and CDR2 is FQGTGA. This CDR3 is built from 15 residues. This CDR3 reads CASSLRFSDAYEQYF. CDR3 coding DNA: TGTGCCAGCAGCTTACGTTTCAGTGATGCCTACGAGCAGTACTTC.

The V call is TRBV6-5, the J call TRBJ2-7; weak D call: TRBD1 (6 bases). The germline V and J ends were trimmed by 5 bases and 3 bases, with 8 bases remaining between them. The CDR3 extends over 12 amino acids. Germline assignment: CDR1 MNHEY and CDR2 SVGAGI. Here the CDR3 DNA reads TGTGCCAGCAGTAGGACAGTCTACGAGCAGTACTTC. It specifies CASSRTVYEQYF.

The V gene is TRBV5-6, the J gene TRBJ1-1; a weak D match, TRBD1 (6 bases). The CDR3 spans 15 residues. CDR1 is SGHDT, CDR2 YYEEEE, per germline. V lost 3 bases and J 2 bases, leaving 14 bases between the germline ends. CDR3 nucleotide sequence: TGTGCCAGCAGCTGGGGTTGGACAGATAACACTGAAGCTTTCTTT. It yields the protein CASSWGWTDNTEAFF. Variable domain in full (rest from reference TRBV5-6 and TRBJ1-1): DAGVTQSPTHLIKTRGQQVTLRCSPKSGHDTVSWYQQALGQGPQFIFQYYEEEERQRGNFPDRFSGHQFPNYSSELNVNALLLGDSALYLCASSWGWTDNTEAFFGQGTRLTVV.

The chain joins TRBV2 to TRBJ1-1; D is undetermined. The V end lost 3 bases, the J end lost 5 bases, and 13 bases lay between the germline ends. CDR1 and CDR2 from the germline V gene are SNHLY and FYNNEI. There are 14 residues in the CDR3. In nucleotides, the CDR3 is TGTGCCAGCAGTGAGATCAGGTCGACGACTGAAGCTTTCTTT. Its protein is CASSEIRSTTEAFF.

The chain is built from TRBV10-3 and TRBJ1-4; 9 nucleotides agree with TRBD1. Germline loops: CDR1 ENHRY, CDR2 SYGVKD. V was pared by 10 bases and J by 8 bases, with 14 bases of the junction left unmatched. This CDR3 has 15 amino acids. The CDR3 DNA follows: TGTGCCACGGTCCCGGGACAGGGCTTTCGCGAAAAACTGTTTTTT. Amino acid sequence: CATVPGQGFREKLFF.

The chain carries TRBV10-3 and TRBJ1-2; 7 bases align to TRBD1. V shed 7 bases and J 6 bases; nucleotides not matched to a gene: 5. The germline V gene encodes CDR1 ENHRY and CDR2 SYGVKD. This CDR3 has 12 amino acids. CDR3 amino acids: CAITPGQDGYTF. In DNA form, the CDR3 reads TGTGCCATCACCCCTGGACAGGATGGCTACACCTTC.

This clone appeared a single time. This chain joins TRBV6-1 and TRBJ2-5; TRBD2 agrees at 7 bases. The CDR3 contains 15 residues. After removal of 2 bases from V and 5 bases from J, the junction contained 8 bases not matched to a gene. The germline CDR1 and CDR2 sequences are MNHNS and SASEGT. CDR3 in amino acids: CASSELAGVFETQYF. The CDR3 nucleotides are TGTGCCAGCAGTGAATTGGCGGGAGTGTTTGAGACCCAGTACTTC.

This clone was picked up one time. The V call is TRBV6-4, the J call TRBJ2-3; 7 nucleotides line up with TRBD1. This CDR3 spans 15 amino acids. V was pared by 1 base and J by 2 bases, with 3 bases of the junction left unmatched. The germline V gene has CDR1 MRHNA and CDR2 SNTAGT. Written as DNA, the CDR3 is TGTGCCAGCAGTGACTGGGACAGCTCCACAGATACGCAGTATTTT. Protein: CASSDWDSSTDTQYF.